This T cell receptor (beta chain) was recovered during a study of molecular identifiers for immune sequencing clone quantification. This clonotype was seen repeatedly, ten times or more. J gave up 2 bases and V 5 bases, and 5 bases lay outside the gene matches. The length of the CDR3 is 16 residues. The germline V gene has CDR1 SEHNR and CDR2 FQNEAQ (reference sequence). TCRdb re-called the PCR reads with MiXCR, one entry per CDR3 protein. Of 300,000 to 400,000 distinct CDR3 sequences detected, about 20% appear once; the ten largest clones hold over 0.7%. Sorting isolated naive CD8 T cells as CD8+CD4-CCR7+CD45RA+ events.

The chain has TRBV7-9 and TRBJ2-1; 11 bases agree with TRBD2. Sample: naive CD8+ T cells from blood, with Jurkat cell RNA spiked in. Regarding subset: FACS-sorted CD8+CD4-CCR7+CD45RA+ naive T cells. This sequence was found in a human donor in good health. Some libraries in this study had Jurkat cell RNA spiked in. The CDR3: CASSQTSGETYNEQFF. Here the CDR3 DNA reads TGTGCCAGCAGCCAGACTAGCGGGGAAACCTACAATGAGCAGTTCTTC.